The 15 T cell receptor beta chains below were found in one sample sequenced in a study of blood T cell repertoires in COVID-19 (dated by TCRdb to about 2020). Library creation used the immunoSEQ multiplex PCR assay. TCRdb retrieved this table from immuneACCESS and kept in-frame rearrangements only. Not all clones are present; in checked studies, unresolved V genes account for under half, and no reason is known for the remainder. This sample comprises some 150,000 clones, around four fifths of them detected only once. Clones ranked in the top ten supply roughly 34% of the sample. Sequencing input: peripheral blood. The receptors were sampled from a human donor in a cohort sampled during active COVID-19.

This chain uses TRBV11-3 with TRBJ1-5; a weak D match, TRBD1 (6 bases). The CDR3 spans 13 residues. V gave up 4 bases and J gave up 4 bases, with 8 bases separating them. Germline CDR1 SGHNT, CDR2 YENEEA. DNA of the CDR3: TGTGCCAGCAGCTCGGACAGAAATCAGCCCCAGCATTTT. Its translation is CASSSDRNQPQHF.

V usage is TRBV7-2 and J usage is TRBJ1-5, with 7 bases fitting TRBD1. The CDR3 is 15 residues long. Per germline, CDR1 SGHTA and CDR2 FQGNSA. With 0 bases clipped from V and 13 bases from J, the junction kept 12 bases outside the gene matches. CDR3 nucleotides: TGTGCCAGCAGCTTAGCAGGGGGCCGCCTCGGTAGTCAGCATTTT. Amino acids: CASSLAGGRLGSQHF.

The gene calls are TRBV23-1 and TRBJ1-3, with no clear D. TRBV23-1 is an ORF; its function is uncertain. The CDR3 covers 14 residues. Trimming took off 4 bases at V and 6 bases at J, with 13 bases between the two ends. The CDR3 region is CASSRSGPENTIYF. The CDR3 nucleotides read TGCGCCAGCAGTCGAAGCGGGCCAGAAAACACCATATATTTT.

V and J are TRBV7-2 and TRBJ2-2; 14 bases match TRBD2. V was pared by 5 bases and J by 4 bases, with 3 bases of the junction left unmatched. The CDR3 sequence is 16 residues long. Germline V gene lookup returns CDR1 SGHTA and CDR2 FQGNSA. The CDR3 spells CASSEGTSGGTGELFF. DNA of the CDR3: TGTGCCAGCAGCGAGGGGACTAGCGGGGGCACCGGGGAGCTGTTTTTT.

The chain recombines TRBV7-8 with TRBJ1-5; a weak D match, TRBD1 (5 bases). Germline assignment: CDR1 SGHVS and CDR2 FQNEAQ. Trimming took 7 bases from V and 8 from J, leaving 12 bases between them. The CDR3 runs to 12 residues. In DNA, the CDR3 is TGTGCCAGCACCACCCAGGGTGAGCCCCAGCATTTT. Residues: CASTTQGEPQHF. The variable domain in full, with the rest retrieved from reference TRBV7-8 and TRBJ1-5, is GAGVSQSPRYKVAKRGQDVALRCDPISGHVSLFWYQQALGQGPEFLTYFQNEAQLDKSGLPSDRFFAERPEGSVSTLKIQRTQQEDSAVYLCASTTQGEPQHFGDGTRLSIL.

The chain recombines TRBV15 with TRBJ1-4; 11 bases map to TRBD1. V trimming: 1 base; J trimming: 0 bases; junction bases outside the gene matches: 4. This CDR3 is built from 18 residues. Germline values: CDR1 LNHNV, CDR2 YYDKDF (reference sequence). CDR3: CATSRGTGGHATNEKLFF. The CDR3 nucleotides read TGTGCCACCAGCAGAGGGACAGGGGGCCACGCAACTAATGAAAAACTGTTTTTT.

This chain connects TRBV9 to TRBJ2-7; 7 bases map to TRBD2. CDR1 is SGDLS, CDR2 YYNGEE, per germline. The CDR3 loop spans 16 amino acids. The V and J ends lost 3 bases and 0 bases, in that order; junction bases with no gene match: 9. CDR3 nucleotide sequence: TGTGCCAGCAGCGGGGGAGCGGGGACCCGCTCCTACGAGCAGTACTTC. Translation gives CASSGGAGTRSYEQYF.

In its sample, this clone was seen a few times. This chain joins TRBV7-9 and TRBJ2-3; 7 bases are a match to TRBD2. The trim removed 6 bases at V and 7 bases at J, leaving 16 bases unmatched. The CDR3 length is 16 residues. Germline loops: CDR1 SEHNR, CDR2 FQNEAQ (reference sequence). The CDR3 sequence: CASSFFGGKGRNTQYF. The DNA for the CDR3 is TGTGCCAGCAGTTTTTTCGGGGGGAAAGGGAGAAATACGCAGTATTTT. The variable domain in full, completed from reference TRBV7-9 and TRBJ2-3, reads DTGVSQNPRHKITKRGQNVTFRCDPISEHNRLYWYRQTLGQGPEFLTYFQNEAQLEKSRLLSDRFSAERPKGSFSTLEIQRTEQGDSAMYLCASSFFGGKGRNTQYFGPGTRLTVL.

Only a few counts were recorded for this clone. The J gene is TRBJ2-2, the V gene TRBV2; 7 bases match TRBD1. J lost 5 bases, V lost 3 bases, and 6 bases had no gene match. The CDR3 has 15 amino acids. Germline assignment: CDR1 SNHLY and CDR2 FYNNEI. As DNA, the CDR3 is TGTGCCAGCAGTGATGACAGGGTAGTTACCGGGGAGCTGTTTTTT. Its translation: CASSDDRVVTGELFF. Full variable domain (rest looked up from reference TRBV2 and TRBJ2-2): EPEVTQTPSHQVTQMGQEVILRCVPISNHLYFYWYRQILGQKVEFLVSFYNNEISEKSEIFDDQFSVERPDGSNFTLKIRSTKLEDSAMYFCASSDDRVVTGELFFGEGSRLTVL.

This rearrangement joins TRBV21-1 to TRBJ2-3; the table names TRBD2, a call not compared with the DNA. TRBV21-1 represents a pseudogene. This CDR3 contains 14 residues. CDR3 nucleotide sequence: TGTGCCAGCAGCAAACCCCCGAGCACAGATACGCAGTATTTT. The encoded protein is CASSKPPSTDTQYF.

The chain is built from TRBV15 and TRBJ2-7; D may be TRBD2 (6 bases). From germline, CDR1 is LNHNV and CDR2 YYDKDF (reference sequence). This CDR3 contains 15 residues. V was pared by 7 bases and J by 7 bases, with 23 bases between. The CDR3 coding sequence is TGTGCCACCACCTCCTCTTGGGACGGACTATCAGAGCAGTACTTC. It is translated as CATTSSWDGLSEQYF.

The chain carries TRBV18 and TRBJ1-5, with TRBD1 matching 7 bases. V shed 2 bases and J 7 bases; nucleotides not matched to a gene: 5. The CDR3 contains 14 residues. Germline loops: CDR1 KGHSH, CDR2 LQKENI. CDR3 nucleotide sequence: TGTGCCAGCTCACCAGGACAGGCTGGCCAGCCCCAGCATTTT. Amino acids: CASSPGQAGQPQHF.

CDR3 nucleotides: TGTGCCAGCTCACCATCAAGACAGCTGAACACTGAAGCTTTCTTT. Encoded protein: CASSPSRQLNTEAFF. The V and J genes are TRBV18 and TRBJ1-1, with D possibly matching TRBD1 (5 bases). The CDR3 extends over 15 amino acids. The V and J ends lost 2 bases and 0 bases respectively, with 10 bases between them. Germline assignment: CDR1 KGHSH and CDR2 LQKENI.

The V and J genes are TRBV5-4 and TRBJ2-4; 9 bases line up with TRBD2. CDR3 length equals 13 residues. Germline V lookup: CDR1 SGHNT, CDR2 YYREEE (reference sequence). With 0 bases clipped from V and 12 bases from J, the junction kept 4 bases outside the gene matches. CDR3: CASSLEAGGGQYF. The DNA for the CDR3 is TGTGCCAGCAGCTTGGAGGCGGGGGGGGGTCAGTACTTC.

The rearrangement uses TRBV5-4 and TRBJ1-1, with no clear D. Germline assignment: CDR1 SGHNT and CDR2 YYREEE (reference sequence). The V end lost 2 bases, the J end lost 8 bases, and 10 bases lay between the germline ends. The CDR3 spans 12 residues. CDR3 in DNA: TGTGCCAGCAGCTTTTGGCAGTCGGAAGCTTTCTTT. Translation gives CASSFWQSEAFF.